This record concerns one T cell receptor beta chain sequence. Its antigen is not known. The assay was immunoSEQ multiplex PCR, and TCRdb's table has in-frame clones only and misses some. This sample carries 150,000 to 200,000 clones, more than 80% of them seen once, and the ten largest clones take 3.9%. These data come from a study of T cell responses to AZD1222 COVID-19 vaccine. Germline V gene lookup returns CDR1 SGHNT and CDR2 YYREEE (reference sequence). With 3 bases removed from V and 1 base from J, the gap between germline ends came to 7 bases. The CDR3 contains 13 residues. General study results and limits: A reported finding is that nearly half of spike-specific TCRs target unmutated variant regions. There were vaccine-associated CD4 TCRs across spike, dominant at 160-218 and 743-854. Clonal diversity may have been underestimated in mostly white British donors.

This TCR came from an adult in good health. Source: peripheral blood, taken on day 0 of AZD1222 vaccination. The chain recombines TRBV5-4 with TRBJ1-1, with D perhaps matching TRBD1 (6 bases). The DNA for the CDR3 is TGTGCCAGCAGCTGGGACAAGAACACTGAAGCTTTCTTT. Amino acid sequence: CASSWDKNTEAFF.